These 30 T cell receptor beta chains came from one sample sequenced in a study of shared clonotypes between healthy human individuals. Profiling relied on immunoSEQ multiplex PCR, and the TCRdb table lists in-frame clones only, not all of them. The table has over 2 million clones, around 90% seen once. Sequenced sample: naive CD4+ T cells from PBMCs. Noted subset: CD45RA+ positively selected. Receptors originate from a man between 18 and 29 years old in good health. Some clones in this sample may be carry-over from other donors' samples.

In nucleotides, the CDR3 is TGTGCCAGCAGCTTATACAGGGAAACCGGGGAGCTGTTTTTT. This gives the protein CASSLYRETGELFF. The chain couples TRBV7-3 to TRBJ2-2; tentatively, D is TRBD1 (6 bases). Germline V lookup: CDR1 SGHTA, CDR2 FQGTGA. V dropped 2 bases and J dropped 5 bases, with 9 bases sitting between them. The CDR3 spans 14 residues.

The CDR3 is CASSPPGSTDTQYF. CDR3 bases: TGTGCCAGCAGCCCCCCGGGGAGCACAGATACGCAGTATTTT. This chain uses TRBV11-2 with TRBJ2-3; D might be TRBD2 (5 bases). V was shortened by 5 bases and J by 0 bases, with 9 bases between the two germline ends. CDR3 length: 14 residues. Germline V gene data show CDR1 as SGHAT and CDR2 as FQNNGV. The full variable domain, with the rest looked up from reference TRBV11-2 and TRBJ2-3, is EAGVAQSPRYKIIEKRQSVAFWCNPISGHATLYWYQQILGQGPKLLIQFQNNGVVDDSQLPKDRFSAERLKGVDSTLKIQPAKLEDSAVYLCASSPPGSTDTQYFGPGTRLTVL.

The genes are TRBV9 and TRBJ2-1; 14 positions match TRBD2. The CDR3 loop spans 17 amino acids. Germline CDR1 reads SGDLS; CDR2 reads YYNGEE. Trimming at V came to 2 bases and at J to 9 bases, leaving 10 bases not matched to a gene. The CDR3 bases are TGTGCCAGCAGCGTTACCGGGACTAGCGGGAGAAATGGTGAGCAGTTCTTC. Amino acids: CASSVTGTSGRNGEQFF.

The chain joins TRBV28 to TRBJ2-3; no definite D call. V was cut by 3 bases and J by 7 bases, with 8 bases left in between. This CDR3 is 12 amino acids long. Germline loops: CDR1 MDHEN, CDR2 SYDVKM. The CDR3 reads CASSFLGNTQYF. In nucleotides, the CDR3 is TGTGCCAGCAGTTTTCTCGGAAATACGCAGTATTTT.

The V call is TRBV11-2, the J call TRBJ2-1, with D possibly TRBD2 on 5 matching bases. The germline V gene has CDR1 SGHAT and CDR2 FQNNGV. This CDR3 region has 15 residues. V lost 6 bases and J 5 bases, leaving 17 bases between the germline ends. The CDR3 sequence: CASSPRVEGNNEQFF. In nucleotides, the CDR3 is TGTGCCAGCAGTCCCCGTGTTGAGGGCAACAATGAGCAGTTCTTC.

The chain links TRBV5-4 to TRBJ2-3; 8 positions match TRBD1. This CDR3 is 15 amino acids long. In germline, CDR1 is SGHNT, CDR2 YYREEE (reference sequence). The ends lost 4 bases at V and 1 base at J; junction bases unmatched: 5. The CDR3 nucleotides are TGTGCCAGCAGCCCGGACAGGGCCCGCACAGATACGCAGTATTTT. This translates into CASSPDRARTDTQYF.

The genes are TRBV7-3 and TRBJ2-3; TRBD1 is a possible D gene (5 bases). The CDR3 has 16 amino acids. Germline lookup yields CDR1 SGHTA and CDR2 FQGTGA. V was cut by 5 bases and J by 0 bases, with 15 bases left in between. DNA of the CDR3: TGTGCCAGCAGCGCCGCTTTGACAGCAAGCACAGATACGCAGTATTTT. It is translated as CASSAALTASTDTQYF.

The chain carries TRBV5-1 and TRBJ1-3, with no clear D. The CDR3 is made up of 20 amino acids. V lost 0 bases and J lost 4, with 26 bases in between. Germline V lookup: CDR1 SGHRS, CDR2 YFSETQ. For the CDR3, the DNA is TGCGCCAGCAGCTTGGCCGGGGTTGAGGCGAGGTCCGGCGGAGGAAACACCATATATTTT. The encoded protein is CASSLAGVEARSGGGNTIYF.

The DNA of the CDR3 is TGTGCCAGCAGCGTAGCAGGAACTAGCGGGAGTCCCGGGGAGCTGTTTTTT. This sequence encodes CASSVAGTSGSPGELFF. The chain links TRBV9 to TRBJ2-2, with TRBD2 matching over 11 bases. The CDR3 totals 17 residues. Germline V gene lookup returns CDR1 SGDLS and CDR2 YYNGEE. V lost 0 bases and J lost 6; bases outside the gene matches: 7. Variable domain in full (rest from reference TRBV9 and TRBJ2-2): DSGVTQTPKHLITATGQRVTLRCSPRSGDLSVYWYQQSLDQGLQFLIQYYNGEERAKGNILERFSAQQFPDLHSELNLSSLELGDSALYFCASSVAGTSGSPGELFFGEGSRLTVL.

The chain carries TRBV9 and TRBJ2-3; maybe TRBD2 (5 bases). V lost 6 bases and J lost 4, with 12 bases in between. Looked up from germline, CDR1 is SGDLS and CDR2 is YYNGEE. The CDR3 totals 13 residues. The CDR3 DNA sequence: TGTGCCAGCACCCCCGGGAAGTCAGATACGCAGTATTTT. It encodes CASTPGKSDTQYF.

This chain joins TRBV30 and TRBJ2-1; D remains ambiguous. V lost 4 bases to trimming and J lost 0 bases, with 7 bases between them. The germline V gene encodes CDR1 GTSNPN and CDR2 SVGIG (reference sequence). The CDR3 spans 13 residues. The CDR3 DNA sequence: TGTGCCTGGACTCTTAGCTCCTACAATGAGCAGTTCTTC. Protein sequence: CAWTLSSYNEQFF.

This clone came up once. CDR3 sequence: CASSLFWSGGSTEAFF. Written as DNA, the CDR3 is TGTGCCAGCAGCCTGTTTTGGAGCGGGGGGTCTACTGAAGCTTTCTTT. The chain couples TRBV27 to TRBJ1-1, with D perhaps matching TRBD1 (5 bases). There are 16 residues in the CDR3. The V and J ends lost 6 bases and 5 bases respectively, with 22 bases between them. The germline CDR1 and CDR2 sequences are MNHEY and SMNVEV (reference sequence).

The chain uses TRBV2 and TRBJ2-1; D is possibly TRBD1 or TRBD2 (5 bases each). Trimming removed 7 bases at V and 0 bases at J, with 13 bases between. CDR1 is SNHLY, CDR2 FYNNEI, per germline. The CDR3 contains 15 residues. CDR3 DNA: TGTGCCAGCACCCCAGGGAGAAGCTCCTACAATGAGCAGTTCTTC. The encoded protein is CASTPGRSSYNEQFF.

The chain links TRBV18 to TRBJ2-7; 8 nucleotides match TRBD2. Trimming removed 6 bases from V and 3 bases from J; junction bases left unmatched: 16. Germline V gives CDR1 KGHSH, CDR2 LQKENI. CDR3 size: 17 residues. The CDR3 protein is CASSKRGSYPQYYEQYF. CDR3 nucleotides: TGTGCCAGCTCTAAGCGGGGGTCCTACCCCCAATACTACGAGCAGTACTTC. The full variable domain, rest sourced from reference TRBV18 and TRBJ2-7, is NAGVMQNPRHLVRRRGQEARLRCSPMKGHSHVYWYRQLPEEGLKFMVYLQKENIIDESGMPKERFSAEFPKEGPSILRIQQVVRGDSAAYFCASSKRGSYPQYYEQYFGPGTRLTVT.

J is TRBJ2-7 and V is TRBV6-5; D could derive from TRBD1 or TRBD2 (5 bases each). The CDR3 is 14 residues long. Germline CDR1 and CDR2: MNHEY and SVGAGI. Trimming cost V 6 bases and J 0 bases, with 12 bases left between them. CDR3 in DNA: TGTGCCAGCAGGGGACGGTTTAGCTCCTACGAGCAGTACTTC. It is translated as CASRGRFSSYEQYF.

The CDR3 region is CASSVGGTSGSYNEQFF. The CDR3 DNA reads as TGTGCCAGCAGCGTAGGTGGGACTAGCGGGAGTTACAATGAGCAGTTCTTC. V is TRBV9 and J is TRBJ2-1, with 14 bases fitting TRBD2. V was clipped by 0 bases and J by 4 bases; unmatched bases: 3. In germline, CDR1 is SGDLS, CDR2 YYNGEE. This CDR3 contains 17 residues.

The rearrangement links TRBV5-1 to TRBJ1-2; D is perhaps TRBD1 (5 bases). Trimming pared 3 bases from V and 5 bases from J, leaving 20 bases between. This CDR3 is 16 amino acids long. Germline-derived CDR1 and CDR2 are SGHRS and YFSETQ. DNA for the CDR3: TGCGCCAGCAGCTCCGCGTCCCAGGGCCGCCTTTATGGCTACACCTTC. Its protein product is CASSSASQGRLYGYTF.

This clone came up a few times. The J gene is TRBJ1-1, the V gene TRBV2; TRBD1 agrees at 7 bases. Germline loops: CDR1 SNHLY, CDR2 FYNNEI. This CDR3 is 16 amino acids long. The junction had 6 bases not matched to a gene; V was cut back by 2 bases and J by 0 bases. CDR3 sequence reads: CASSESRGALNTEAFF. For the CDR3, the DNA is TGTGCCAGCAGTGAATCCAGGGGGGCTTTGAACACTGAAGCTTTCTTT.

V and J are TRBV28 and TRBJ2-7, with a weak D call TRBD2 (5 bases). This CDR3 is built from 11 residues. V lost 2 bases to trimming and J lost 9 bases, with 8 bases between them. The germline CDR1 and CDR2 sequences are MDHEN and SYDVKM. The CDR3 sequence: CASSLSRGQYF. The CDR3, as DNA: TGTGCCAGCAGTTTAAGCCGGGGGCAGTACTTC.

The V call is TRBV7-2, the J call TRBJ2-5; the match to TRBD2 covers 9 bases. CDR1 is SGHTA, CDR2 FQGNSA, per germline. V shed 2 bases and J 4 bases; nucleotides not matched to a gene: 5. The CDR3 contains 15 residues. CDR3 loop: CASSLSLAGPETQYF. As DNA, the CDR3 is TGTGCCAGCAGCTTAAGTCTAGCGGGACCAGAGACCCAGTACTTC.

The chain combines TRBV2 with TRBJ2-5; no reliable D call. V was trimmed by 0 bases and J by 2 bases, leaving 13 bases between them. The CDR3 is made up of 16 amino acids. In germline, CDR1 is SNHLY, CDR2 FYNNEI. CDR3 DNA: TGTGCCAGCAGTGAAGCGCTTATTGGACGACAAGAGACCCAGTACTTC. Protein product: CASSEALIGRQETQYF.

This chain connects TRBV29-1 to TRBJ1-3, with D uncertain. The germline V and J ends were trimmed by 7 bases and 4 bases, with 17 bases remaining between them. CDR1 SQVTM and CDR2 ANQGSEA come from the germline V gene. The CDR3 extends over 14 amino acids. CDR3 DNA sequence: TGCAGCGCTACGGTCGGGGTTATGGGAAACACCATATATTTT. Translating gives CSATVGVMGNTIYF.

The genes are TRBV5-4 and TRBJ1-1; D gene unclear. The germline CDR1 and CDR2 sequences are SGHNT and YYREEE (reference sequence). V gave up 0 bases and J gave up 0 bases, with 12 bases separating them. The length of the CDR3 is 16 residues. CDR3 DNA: TGTGCCAGCAGCTTGGCCGGACGACTCATGAACACTGAAGCTTTCTTT. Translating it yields CASSLAGRLMNTEAFF.

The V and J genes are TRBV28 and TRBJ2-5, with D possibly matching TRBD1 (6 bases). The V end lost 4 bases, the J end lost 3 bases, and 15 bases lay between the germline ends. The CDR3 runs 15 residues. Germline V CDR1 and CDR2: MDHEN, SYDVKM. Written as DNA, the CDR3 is TGTGCCAGCAGTTACCGGGACGGGGACAAAGAGACCCAGTACTTC. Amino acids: CASSYRDGDKETQYF.

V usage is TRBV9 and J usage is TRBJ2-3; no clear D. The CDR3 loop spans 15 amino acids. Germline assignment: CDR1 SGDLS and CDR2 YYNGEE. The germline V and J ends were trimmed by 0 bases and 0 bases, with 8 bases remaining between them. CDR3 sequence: CASSVARSSTDTQYF. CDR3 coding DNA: TGTGCCAGCAGCGTAGCCAGGTCTAGCACAGATACGCAGTATTTT. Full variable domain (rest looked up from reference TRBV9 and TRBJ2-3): DSGVTQTPKHLITATGQRVTLRCSPRSGDLSVYWYQQSLDQGLQFLIQYYNGEERAKGNILERFSAQQFPDLHSELNLSSLELGDSALYFCASSVARSSTDTQYFGPGTRLTVL.

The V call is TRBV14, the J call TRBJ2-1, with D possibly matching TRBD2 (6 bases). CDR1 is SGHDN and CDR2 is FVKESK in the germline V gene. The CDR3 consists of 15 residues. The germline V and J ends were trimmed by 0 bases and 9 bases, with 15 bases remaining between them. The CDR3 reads CASSQDIREAGEQFF. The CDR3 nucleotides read TGTGCCAGCAGCCAAGACATTAGGGAGGCGGGTGAGCAGTTCTTC.

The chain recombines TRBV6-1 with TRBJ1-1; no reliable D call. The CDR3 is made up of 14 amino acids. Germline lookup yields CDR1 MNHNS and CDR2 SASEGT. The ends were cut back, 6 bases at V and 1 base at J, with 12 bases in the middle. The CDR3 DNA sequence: TGTGCCAGCAGACGGGATCCCCAGAACACTGAAGCTTTCTTT. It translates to CASRRDPQNTEAFF.

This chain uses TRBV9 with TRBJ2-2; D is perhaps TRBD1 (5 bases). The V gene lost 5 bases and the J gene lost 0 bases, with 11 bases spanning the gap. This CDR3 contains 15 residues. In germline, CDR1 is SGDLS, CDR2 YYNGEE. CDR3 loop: CASSRQRSNTGELFF. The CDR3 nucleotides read TGTGCCAGCAGTCGACAGCGTTCGAACACCGGGGAGCTGTTTTTT.

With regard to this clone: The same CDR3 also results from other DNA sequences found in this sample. The CDR3 is CASSSGQKRSSYEQYF. The DNA of the CDR3 is TGTGCCAGCAGCTCGGGACAAAAACGAAGCTCCTACGAGCAGTACTTC. This chain uses TRBV5-4 with TRBJ2-7; TRBD1 might be the D (6 bases). CDR1 is SGHNT, CDR2 YYREEE, per germline (reference sequence). Trimming took off 3 bases at V and 0 bases at J, with 16 bases between the two ends. This CDR3 contains 16 residues.

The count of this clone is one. The CDR3 nucleotides read TGTGCCAGCAGCAGGGACTACCAAGAGACCCAGTACTTC. Translating it yields CASSRDYQETQYF. V usage is TRBV13 and J usage is TRBJ2-5, with D tentatively TRBD2 (6 bases). The CDR3 length is 13 residues. Germline loops: CDR1 PRHDT, CDR2 FYEKMQ (reference sequence). Trimming removed 5 bases at V and 0 bases at J, with 7 bases between.